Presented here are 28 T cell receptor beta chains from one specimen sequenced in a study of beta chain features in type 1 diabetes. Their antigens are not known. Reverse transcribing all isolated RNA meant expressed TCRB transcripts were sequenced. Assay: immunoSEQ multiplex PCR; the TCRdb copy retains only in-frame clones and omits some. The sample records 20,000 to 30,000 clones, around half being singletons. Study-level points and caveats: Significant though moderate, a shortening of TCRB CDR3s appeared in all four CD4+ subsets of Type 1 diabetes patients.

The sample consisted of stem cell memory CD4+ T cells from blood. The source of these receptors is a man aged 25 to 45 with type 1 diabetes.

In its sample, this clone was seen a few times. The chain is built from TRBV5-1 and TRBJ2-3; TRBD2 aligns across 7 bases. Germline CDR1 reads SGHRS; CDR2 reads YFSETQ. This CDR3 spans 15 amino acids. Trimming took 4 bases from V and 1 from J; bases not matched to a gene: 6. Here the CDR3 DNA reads TGCGCCAGCAGCGGCGGGGGTAAGGGCACAGATACGCAGTATTTT. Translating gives CASSGGGKGTDTQYF.

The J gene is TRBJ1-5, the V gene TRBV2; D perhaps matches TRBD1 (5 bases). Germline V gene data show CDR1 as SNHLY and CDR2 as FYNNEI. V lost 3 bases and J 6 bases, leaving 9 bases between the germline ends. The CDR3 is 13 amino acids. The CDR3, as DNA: TGTGCCAGCAGTGAGGGGGGAAGTCAGCCCCAGCATTTT. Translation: CASSEGGSQPQHF.

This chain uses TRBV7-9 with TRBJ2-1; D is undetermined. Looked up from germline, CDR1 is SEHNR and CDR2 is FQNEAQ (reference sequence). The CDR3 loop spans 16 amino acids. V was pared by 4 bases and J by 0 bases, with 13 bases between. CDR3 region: CASSSPLGNSYNEQFF. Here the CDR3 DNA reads TGTGCCAGCAGCTCCCCCCTAGGAAACTCCTACAATGAGCAGTTCTTC.

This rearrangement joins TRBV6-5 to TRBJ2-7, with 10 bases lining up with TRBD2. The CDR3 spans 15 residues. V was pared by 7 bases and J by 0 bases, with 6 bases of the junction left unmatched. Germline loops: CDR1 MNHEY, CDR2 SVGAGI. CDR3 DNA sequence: TGTGCCAGCAAGCTAGCGGGAGCGGCCTCCTACGAGCAGTACTTC. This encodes CASKLAGAASYEQYF.

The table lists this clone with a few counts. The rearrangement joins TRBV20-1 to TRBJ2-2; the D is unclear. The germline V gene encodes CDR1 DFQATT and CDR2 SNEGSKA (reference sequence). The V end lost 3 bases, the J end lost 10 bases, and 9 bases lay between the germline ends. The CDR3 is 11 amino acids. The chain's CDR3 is CSARKAEELFF. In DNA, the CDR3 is TGCAGTGCTAGGAAGGCGGAGGAGCTGTTTTTT.

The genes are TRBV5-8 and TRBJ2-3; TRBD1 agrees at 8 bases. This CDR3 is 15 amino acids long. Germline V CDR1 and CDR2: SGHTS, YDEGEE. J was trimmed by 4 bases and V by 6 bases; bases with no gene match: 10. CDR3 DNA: TGTGCCAGCATCATAGACAGGGGAATTCCAGATACGCAGTATTTT. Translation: CASIIDRGIPDTQYF.

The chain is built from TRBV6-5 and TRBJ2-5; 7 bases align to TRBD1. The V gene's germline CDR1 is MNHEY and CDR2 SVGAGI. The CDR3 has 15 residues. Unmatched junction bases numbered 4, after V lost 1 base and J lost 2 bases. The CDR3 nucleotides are TGTGCCAGCAGTTACTTAACGACAGGGCAAGAGACCCAGTACTTC. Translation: CASSYLTTGQETQYF.

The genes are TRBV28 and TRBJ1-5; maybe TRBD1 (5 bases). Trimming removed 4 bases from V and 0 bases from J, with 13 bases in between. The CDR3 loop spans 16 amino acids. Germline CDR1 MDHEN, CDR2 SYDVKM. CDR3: CASSSSGGYSNQPQHF. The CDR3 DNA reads TGTGCCAGCAGTTCCTCGGGGGGTTATAGCAATCAGCCCCAGCATTTT.

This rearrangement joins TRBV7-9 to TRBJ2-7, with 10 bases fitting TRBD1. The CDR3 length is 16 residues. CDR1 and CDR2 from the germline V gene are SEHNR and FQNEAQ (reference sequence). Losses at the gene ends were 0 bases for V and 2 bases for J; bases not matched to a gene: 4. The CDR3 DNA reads TGTGCCAGCAGCTTAGCGGGGACAGGGGTGCCCTACGAGCAGTACTTC. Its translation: CASSLAGTGVPYEQYF.

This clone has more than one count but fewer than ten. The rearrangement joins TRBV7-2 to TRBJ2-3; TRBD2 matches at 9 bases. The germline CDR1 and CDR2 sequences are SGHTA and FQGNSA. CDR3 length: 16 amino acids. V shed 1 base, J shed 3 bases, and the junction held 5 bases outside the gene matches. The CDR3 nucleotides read TGTGCCAGCAGCTTAGTTGGCGGGAGGGGGACAGATACGCAGTATTTT. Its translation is CASSLVGGRGTDTQYF.

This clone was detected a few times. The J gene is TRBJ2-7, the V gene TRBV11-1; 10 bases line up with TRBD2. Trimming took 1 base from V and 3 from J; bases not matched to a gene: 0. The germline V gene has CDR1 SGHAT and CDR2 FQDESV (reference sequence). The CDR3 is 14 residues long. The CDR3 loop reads CASSLVAGGYEQYF. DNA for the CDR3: TGTGCCAGCAGCTTAGTAGCGGGAGGCTACGAGCAGTACTTC. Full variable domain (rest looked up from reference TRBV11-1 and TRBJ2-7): EAEVAQSPRYKITEKSQAVAFWCDPISGHATLYWYRQILGQGPELLVQFQDESVVDDSQLPKDRFSAERLKGVDSTLKIQPAELGDSAMYLCASSLVAGGYEQYFGPGTRLTVT.

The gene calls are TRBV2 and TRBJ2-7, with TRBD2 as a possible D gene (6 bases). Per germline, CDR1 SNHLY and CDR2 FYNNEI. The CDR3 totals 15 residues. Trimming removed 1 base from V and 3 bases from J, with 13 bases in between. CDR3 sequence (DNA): TGTGCCAGCAGTGAAGGTAGTCTAGCGATCTACGAGCAGTACTTC. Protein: CASSEGSLAIYEQYF.

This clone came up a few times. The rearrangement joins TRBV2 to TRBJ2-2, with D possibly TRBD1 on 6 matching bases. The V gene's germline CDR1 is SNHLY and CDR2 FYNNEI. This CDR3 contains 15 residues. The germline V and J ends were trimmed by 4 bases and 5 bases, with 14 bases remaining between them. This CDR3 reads CASSGTQTGTGELFF. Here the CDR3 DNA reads TGTGCCAGCAGTGGTACACAAACAGGGACCGGGGAGCTGTTTTTT. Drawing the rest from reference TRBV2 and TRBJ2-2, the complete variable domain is EPEVTQTPSHQVTQMGQEVILRCVPISNHLYFYWYRQILGQKVEFLVSFYNNEISEKSEIFDDQFSVERPDGSNFTLKIRSTKLEDSAMYFCASSGTQTGTGELFFGEGSRLTVL.

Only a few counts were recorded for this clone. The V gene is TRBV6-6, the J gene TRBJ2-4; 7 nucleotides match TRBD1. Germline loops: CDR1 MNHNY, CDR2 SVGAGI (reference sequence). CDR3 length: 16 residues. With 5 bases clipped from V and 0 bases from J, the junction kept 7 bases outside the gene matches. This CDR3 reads CASSQMTGIAKNIQYF. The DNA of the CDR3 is TGTGCCAGCAGTCAAATGACAGGGATAGCCAAAAACATTCAGTACTTC.

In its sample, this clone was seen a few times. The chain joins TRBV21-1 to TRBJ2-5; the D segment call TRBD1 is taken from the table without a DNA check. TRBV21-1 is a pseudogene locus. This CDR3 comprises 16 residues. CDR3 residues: CASSKGEDRGSETQYF. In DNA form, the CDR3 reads TGTGCCAGCAGCAAAGGGGAGGACAGGGGTTCGGAGACCCAGTACTTC.

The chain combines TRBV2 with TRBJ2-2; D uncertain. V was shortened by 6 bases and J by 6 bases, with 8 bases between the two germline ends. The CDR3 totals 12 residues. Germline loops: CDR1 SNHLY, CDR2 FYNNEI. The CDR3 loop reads CASRDRAGELFF. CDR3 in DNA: TGTGCCAGCAGGGATCGGGCCGGGGAGCTGTTTTTT.

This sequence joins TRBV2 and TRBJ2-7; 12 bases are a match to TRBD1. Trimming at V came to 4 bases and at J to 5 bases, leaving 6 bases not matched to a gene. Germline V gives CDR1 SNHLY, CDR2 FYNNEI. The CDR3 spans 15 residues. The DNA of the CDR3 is TGTGCCAGCAGTGCCGGGACAGGGGGCCAGGACGAGCAGTACTTC. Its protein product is CASSAGTGGQDEQYF.

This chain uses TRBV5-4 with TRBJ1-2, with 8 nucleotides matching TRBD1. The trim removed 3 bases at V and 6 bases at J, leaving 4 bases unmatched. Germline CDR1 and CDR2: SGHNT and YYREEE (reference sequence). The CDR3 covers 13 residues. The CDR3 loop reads CASSSGQGDGYTF. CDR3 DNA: TGTGCCAGCAGCTCAGGACAGGGAGATGGCTACACCTTC.

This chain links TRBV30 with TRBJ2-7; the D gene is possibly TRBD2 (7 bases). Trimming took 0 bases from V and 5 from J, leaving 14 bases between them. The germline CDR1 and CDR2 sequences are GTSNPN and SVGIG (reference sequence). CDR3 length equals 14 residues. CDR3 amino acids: CAWSVGGLNHEQYF. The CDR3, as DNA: TGTGCCTGGAGTGTCGGGGGGCTTAACCACGAGCAGTACTTC.

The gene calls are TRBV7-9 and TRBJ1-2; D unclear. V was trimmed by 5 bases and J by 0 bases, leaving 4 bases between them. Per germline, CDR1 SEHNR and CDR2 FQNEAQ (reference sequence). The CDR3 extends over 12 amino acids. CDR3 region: CASSQTNYGYTF. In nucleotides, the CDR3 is TGTGCCAGCAGCCAAACTAACTATGGCTACACCTTC.

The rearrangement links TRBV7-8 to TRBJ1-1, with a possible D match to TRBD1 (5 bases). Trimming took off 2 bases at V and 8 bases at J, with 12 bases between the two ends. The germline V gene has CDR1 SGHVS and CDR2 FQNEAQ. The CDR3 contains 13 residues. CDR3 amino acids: CASSLPTVVEAFF. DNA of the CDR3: TGTGCCAGCAGCTTACCGACAGTCGTCGAAGCTTTCTTT. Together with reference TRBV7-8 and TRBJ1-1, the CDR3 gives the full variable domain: GAGVSQSPRYKVAKRGQDVALRCDPISGHVSLFWYQQALGQGPEFLTYFQNEAQLDKSGLPSDRFFAERPEGSVSTLKIQRTQQEDSAVYLCASSLPTVVEAFFGQGTRLTVV.

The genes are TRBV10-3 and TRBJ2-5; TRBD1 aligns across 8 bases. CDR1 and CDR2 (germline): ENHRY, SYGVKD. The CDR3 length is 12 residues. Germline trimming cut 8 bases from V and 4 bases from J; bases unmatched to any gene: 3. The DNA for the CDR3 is TGTGCCATCGGACAGGGTAGAGAGACCCAGTACTTC. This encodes CAIGQGRETQYF.

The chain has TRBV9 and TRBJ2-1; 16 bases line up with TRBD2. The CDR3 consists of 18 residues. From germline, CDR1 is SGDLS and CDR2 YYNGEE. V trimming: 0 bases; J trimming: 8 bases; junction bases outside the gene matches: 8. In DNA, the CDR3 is TGTGCCAGCAGCGTAGGGACGGGACTAGCGGGGGGGCCGCATGAGCAGTTCTTC. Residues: CASSVGTGLAGGPHEQFF.

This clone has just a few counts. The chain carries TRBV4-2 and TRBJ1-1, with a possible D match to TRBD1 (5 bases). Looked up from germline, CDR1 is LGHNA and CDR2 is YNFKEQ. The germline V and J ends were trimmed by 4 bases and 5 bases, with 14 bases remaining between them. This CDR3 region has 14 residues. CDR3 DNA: TGTGCCAGCAGCCTTCCGGGACTAGAGACTGAAGCTTTCTTT. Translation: CASSLPGLETEAFF.

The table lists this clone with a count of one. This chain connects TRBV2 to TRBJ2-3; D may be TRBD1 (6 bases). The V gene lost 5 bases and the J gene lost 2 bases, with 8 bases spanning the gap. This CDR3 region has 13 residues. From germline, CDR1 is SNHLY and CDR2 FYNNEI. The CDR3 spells CASSQGNTDTQYF. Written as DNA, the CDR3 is TGTGCCAGCAGTCAGGGGAACACAGATACGCAGTATTTT.

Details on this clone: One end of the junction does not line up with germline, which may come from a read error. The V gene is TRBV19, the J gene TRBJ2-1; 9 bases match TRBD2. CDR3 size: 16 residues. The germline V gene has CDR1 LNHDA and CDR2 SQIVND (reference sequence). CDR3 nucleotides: TGTACCAGTAGTATCCGGGCTAGCGGGAAGACCGATGAGCAGTTCTTC. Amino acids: CTSSIRASGKTDEQFF.

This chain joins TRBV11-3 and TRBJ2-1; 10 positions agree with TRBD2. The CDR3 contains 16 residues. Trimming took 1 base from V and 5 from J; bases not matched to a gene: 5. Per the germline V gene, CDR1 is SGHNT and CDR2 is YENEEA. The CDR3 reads CASSLVSSGGHNEQFF. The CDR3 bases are TGTGCCAGCAGCTTAGTCTCTAGCGGGGGACACAATGAGCAGTTCTTC.

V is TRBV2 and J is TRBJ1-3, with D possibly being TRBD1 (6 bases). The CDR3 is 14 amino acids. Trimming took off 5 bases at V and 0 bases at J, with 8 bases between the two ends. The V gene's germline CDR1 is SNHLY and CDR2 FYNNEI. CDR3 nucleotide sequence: TGTGCCAGCAGTTCAGGGGCCTCTGGAAACACCATATATTTT. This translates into CASSSGASGNTIYF.